The rows below give T cell receptor beta chains drawn from one sample of a study of radiation and T cells in renal cell carcinoma. Libraries were prepared by immunoSEQ multiplex PCR; TCRdb keeps only in-frame clonotypes and omits some of them. The sample has under 100,000 clones, 75% to 85% seen once; the top ten hold less than 7.5%. The material sequenced was blood, taken from a patient whose treatment included radiotherapy and nephrectomy. Every receptor here comes from a man in his 60s with renal cell carcinoma. CDR3s include the opening cysteine and the closing phenylalanine or tryptophan.

J | V | CDR3
TRBJ2-7 | TRBV19 | CASSTPGLSYEQYF
TRBJ2-1 | TRBV29-1 | CSGGRQGVDEQFF
TRBJ2-3 | TRBV4-2 | CASSQENSLDTDTQYF
TRBJ1-1 | TRBV7-3 | CASSLAGGRVNEAFF
TRBJ2-5 | TRBV6-4 | CASSQVAGETQYF
TRBJ1-1 | TRBV19 | CASSIETTALEAFF
TRBJ2-1 | TRBV29-1 | CSAAGDRGSNEQFF
TRBJ1-1 | TRBV9 | CASSVDGGRRYTEAFF
TRBJ2-3 | TRBV7-9 | CASRLTGAPTDTQYF
TRBJ2-3 | TRBV7-3 | CASSPNSSGRDTQYF
TRBJ2-7 | TRBV25-1 | CASSENQEVAQYF
TRBJ1-2 | TRBV10-3 | CAISGGAYGYTF
TRBJ2-7 | TRBV19 | CASSIVAGAALVGYEQYF
TRBJ2-1 | TRBV29-1 | CSVLDSYNEQFF
TRBJ2-2 | TRBV6-6 | CASSYSGPPPDGELFF
TRBJ1-1 | TRBV25-1 | CASTQGGMGVVNTEAFF
TRBJ2-2 | TRBV4-3 | CASSQEDRTSGSNTGELFF
TRBJ2-7 | TRBV19 | CASSPLAAPYEQYF
TRBJ1-5 | TRBV11-2 | CASSLGSTGFRNQPQHF
TRBJ1-1 | TRBV7-2 | CASREGQGAYWTEAFF
TRBJ2-1 | TRBV7-8 | CASSLAYKGLAAPDNEQFF
TRBJ2-3 | TRBV5-5 | CASSGTSGTDTQYF
TRBJ1-3 | TRBV5-6 | CASSRSGTGNTIYF
TRBJ2-5 | TRBV6-1 | CASSERNSGMIQTQYF
TRBJ2-1 | TRBV5-8 | CASTLLSGLAGGGSYNEQFF
TRBJ1-2 | TRBV4-3 | CASSQELRLYSGYGYTF
TRBJ1-2 | TRBV27 | CASSLYGAGRGIYGYTF
TRBJ2-1 | TRBV5-4 | CASSLHPGGEQFF
TRBJ2-3 | TRBV11-3 | CASSPGQGRSPTDTQYF
TRBJ2-5 | TRBV5-1 | CASSQGLAEETQYF
TRBJ2-7 | TRBV28 | CASSLEVYEQYF
TRBJ2-3 | TRBV11-3 | CASSLGRASTDTQYF
TRBJ1-5 | TRBV6-6 | CASSYSGEGGQPQHF
TRBJ2-1 | TRBV11-2 | CASGSSRDRKYNEQFF
TRBJ2-3 | TRBV5-1 | CASIFQEPSTDTQYF
TRBJ2-7 | TRBV2 | CASKGAAYEQYF
TRBJ2-1 | TRBV6-5 | CASSGYSGRDFF
TRBJ2-1 | TRBV13 | CASSSGSASSYNEQFF
TRBJ2-3 | TRBV28 | CASTPHGTGRATQYF
TRBJ1-5 | TRBV27 | CASSTTGDSIQPQHF
TRBJ2-3 | TRBV5-1 | CASSLGLAGVDTQYF
TRBJ1-2 | TRBV6-1 | CASLIDRVEYGYTF
TRBJ2-4 | TRBV19 | CASSVTSGVAKNIQYF
TRBJ2-7 | TRBV2 | CASGQRQGPYEQYF
TRBJ2-7 | TRBV6-1 | CASRARGSSYEQYF
TRBJ2-7 | TRBV6-5 | CASSYGGYSYEQYF
TRBJ2-1 | TRBV7-2 | CASSELADPYNEQFF
TRBJ1-1 | TRBV6-1 | CASSLHQVGAPLAFF
TRBJ2-3 | TRBV5-1 | CASSFPLGAGVISTDTQYF
TRBJ2-2 | TRBV15 | CATSREGRGGTGELFF
TRBJ2-1 | TRBV5-4 | CASSPAGTSVYEQFF